These 7 T cell receptor beta chains were sequenced from one sample in a study of blood T cells in healthy people across ages. Sample-barcoded 5' priming and a J-beta primer mix drove a second PCR of 7 to 11 cycles. TCRdb reprocessed the 5' RACE reads with MiXCR, giving one entry per CDR3 protein. Here the sample spans 700,000 to 950,000 distinct CDR3 sequences, more than 45% being singletons. Sequenced input: blood. Receptor source: a man aged 30-40 years in good health.

This sequence joins TRBV29-1 and TRBJ2-1; 9 bases line up with TRBD1. The CDR3 totals 17 residues. The germline V gene encodes CDR1 SQVTM and CDR2 ANQGSEA. V lost 6 bases and J lost 6; bases outside the gene matches: 18. The CDR3 DNA sequence: TGCAGCGTACGCATTCTAAACAGGGGGCTATTTATCAATGAGCAGTTCTTC. Residues: CSVRILNRGLFINEQFF.

The J gene is TRBJ2-7, the V gene TRBV4-3, with 9 bases matching TRBD2. With V trimmed by 3 bases and J by 7 bases, 10 bases remained unmatched. The CDR3 consists of 15 residues. Germline CDR1 is LGHNA and CDR2 is YSLEER. The CDR3 protein is CASSQDGSGSGEQYF. The CDR3 DNA reads TGCGCCAGCAGCCAGGACGGTAGCGGGAGCGGGGAGCAGTACTTC.

The gene calls are TRBV5-1 and TRBJ2-1; 7 positions agree with TRBD2. The end of the DNA is better explained by TRBJ2-7, so the J call may be wrong. Germline-derived CDR1 and CDR2 are SGHRS and YFSETQ. This CDR3 has 15 amino acids. CDR3: CASLGGSGDYNEQYF. The CDR3 bases are TGCGCCAGCCTTGGGGGAAGCGGGGACTACAATGAGCAGTACTTC.

This CDR3 is CASSPPGGTSSFF. The CDR3, as DNA: TGTGCCAGCAGCCCCCCAGGGGGGACATCGTCGTTCTTC. The J gene is TRBJ2-1, the V gene TRBV6-6; D perhaps matches TRBD1 (7 bases). Germline V gene lookup returns CDR1 MNHNY and CDR2 SVGAGI (reference sequence). Trimming took 6 bases from V and 15 from J, leaving 21 bases between them. The CDR3 has 13 amino acids.

This chain joins TRBV20-1 and TRBJ2-7; D is possibly TRBD1 (6 bases). Germline V CDR1 and CDR2: DFQATT, SNEGSKA (reference sequence). The ends were cut back, 3 bases at V and 2 bases at J, with 14 bases in the middle. This CDR3 has 14 amino acids. The CDR3 here is CSASPRDKPYEQYF. The DNA for the CDR3 is TGCAGTGCTAGCCCCAGGGACAAACCCTACGAGCAGTACTTC.

The rearrangement joins TRBV7-2 to TRBJ1-5; 7 bases match TRBD1. The CDR3 is 15 amino acids. Germline lookup yields CDR1 SGHTA and CDR2 FQGNSA. V was pared by 2 bases and J by 7 bases, with 8 bases of the junction left unmatched. In DNA, the CDR3 is TGTGCCAGCAGCTTACCGACAGGGATGGGACAGCCCCAGCATTTT. Protein sequence: CASSLPTGMGQPQHF.

The chain carries TRBV3-1 and TRBJ1-2, with unresolved D. CDR3 length equals 15 residues. Trimming removed 4 bases from V and 1 base from J, with 13 bases in between. Germline values: CDR1 LGHDT, CDR2 YNNKEL (reference sequence). The CDR3 spells CASSPNWGSNYGYTF. In DNA, the CDR3 is TGTGCCAGCAGCCCCAACTGGGGTAGTAACTATGGCTACACCTTC.